A single T cell receptor (beta chain) is shown here with its context. The clone's antigen remains unknown. Base qualities are not recorded, but no much larger clone differs from it by a single base. V is cut by 5 bases and J by 6 bases, and the space between the germline ends is 16 bases. Including the terminal cysteine and phenylalanine, the CDR3 comprises 14 residues. Just the 42-base CDR3 DNA is kept, in frame starting at base 1. The germline V gene yields MNHEY for CDR1 and SVGAGI for CDR2. The immunoSEQ Assay was used to sequence TCRbeta CDR3 regions. After extraction, genomic DNA underwent amplification by bias-controlled multiplex PCR, followed by high-throughput sequencing. From the authors' description of their analysis: To quantify the absolute abundance of every unique TCRbeta CDR3 region, sequences were collapsed and filtered. Usable DNA was measured by amplifying reference genes present in all nucleated cells, and TCRbeta template counts were normalized to that usable DNA to estimate T cell fraction. Repertoire TCRs were annotated as SARS-CoV-2-specific when V gene, CDR3 amino acid sequence and J gene were exactly matched to a known reactive TCR set. The reference SARS-CoV-2 TCR set was derived from MIRA and filtered for enrichment in COVID-19-positive ImmuneCODE repertoires, a step that removed public or cross-reactive TCRs. Using the MIRA antigens, annotated TCRs were further analysed by specific ORF or by position within an ORF. Breadth was defined as annotated unique rearrangements over total unique productive rearrangements; depth was the summed frequency of those rearrangements. TCR breadth was compared between groups using two-sided Wilcoxon rank-sum tests. The table comes from immuneACCESS by way of TCRdb, which keeps in-frame sequences with V and J called. Part of the clones is missing from these tables; in studies checked, under half for an unresolved V gene and the rest for unknown reasons. V, J and clone size are those of that table, while D and trimming were read from the DNA. The sample table lists 200,000 to 250,000 clones, 85% to 90% of them with a count of one. The ten largest clones capture about 10% of the sample.

The entry originates in a study of Ad26.COV2.S vaccination and SARS-CoV-2 variants (dated by TCRdb to the early 2020s). Notes on the research overall: Donors in the vaccine arm were drawn from COV1001, a phase I-IIa trial of Ad26.COV2.S in healthy adults that was multicentre, randomized, double-blind and placebo-controlled. Ad26.COV2.S was administered intramuscularly at a dose of 5x10^10 or 1x10^11 viral particles, either as one shot or as two shots given 56 days apart. TCRbeta repertoire sequencing served as the tool for gauging how specific and how broad the SARS-CoV-2-reactive T cell receptors were following Ad26.COV2.S vaccination. The TCR-sequenced set comprised approximately 30 samples: some 20 Ad26.COV2.S vaccine recipients, 5 placebo recipients and 8 SARS-CoV-2 convalescent individuals. Participants in the trial were split at random into five groups of five each, receiving low-dose or high-dose Ad26.COV2.S once or twice, or else placebo on both occasions. Blinding of investigators to trial group allocation was maintained during experiments and outcome assessment. Findings and caveats that apply to the study as a whole: The authors noted that the TCR breadth and depth analyses may have underestimated total T cell responses. The study was not powered to compare responses between vaccine doses or regimens. Higher spike-specific TCR breadth was observed in Ad26.COV2.S recipients than in placebo recipients (P = 0.0014). After vaccination, substantial breadth of spike-specific CD8+ and CD4+ T cell responses was reported. Non-spike TCR breadth was comparable between vaccine and placebo recipients, consistent with the vaccine containing only spike.

According to the study, the label for this sample's treatment or condition signals: roughly 18 received Ad26.COV2.S at low or high dose, single or two shots; a few received placebo; per-sample allocation not given. Repertoires of vaccine and placebo recipients were sequenced from samples collected on day 63 after the first injection. Between 29 July and 7 August 2020, Cohort 1b enrolled about two dozen adults aged 18-55 years at one site in Boston, USA. Ad26.COV2.S was a replication-incompetent adenovirus type 26 vector expressing a prefusion-stabilized SARS-CoV-2 spike protein from the original Wuhan strain.

The chain is made from TRBV6-5 and TRBJ1-1, and TRBD1 may be the D gene, going by 5 matching bases. The receptor was derived from a person aged 18-60 years who received the Ad26.COV2.S COVID-19 vaccine or a placebo. Sequenced here: peripheral blood, sampled in a trial of Ad26.COV2.S vaccine versus placebo. CDR3 region: CASSPIGGGPEAFF. The DNA reads as follows: TGTGCCAGCAGTCCTATTGGGGGTGGCCCTGAAGCTTTCTTT.